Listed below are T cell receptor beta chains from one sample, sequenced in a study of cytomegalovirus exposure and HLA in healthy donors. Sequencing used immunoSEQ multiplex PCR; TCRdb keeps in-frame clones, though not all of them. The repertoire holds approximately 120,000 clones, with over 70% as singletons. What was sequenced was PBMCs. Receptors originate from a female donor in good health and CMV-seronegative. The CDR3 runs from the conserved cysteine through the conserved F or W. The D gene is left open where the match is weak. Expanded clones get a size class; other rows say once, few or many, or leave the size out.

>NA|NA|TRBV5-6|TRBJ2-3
TGTGCCAGCAGCTCGACTCATTGGAGCACAGATACGCAGTATTTT
CASSSTHWSTDTQYF
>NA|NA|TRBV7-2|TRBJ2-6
TGTGCCAGCAGCTTTGACAGGATAAACTCTGGGGCCAACGGCCTGACTTTC
CASSFDRINSGANGLTF
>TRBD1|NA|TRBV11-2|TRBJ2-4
TGTGCCAGCAGCGCAGACAGGGTGGAAAACATTCAGTACTTC
CASSADRVENIQYF
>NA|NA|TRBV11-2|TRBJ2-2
TGTGCCAGCAGCTTGGGAGCCGGGGTGCCTGCGGTGTTTTTT
CASSLGAGVPAVFF
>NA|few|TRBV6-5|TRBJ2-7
TGTGCCAGCAGTTACTCTCTAGCGTTAGGAGCCTACGAGCAGTACTTC
CASSYSLALGAYEQYF
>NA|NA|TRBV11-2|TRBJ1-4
TGTGCCAGCAGCTTATCAGTGAATGAAAAACTGTTTTTT
CASSLSVNEKLFF
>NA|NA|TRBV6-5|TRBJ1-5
TGTGCCAGCAGTTACTCCTCGGCGGGGAATCAGCCCCAGCATTTT
CASSYSSAGNQPQHF
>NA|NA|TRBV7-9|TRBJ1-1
TGTTCCAGCAGCTTAGGTGGCAGGGAAAGGGCTTTCTTT
CSSSLGGRERAFF
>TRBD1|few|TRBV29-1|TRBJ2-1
TGCAGCGTTGAAGGCACGGGCCAGGGGGTGAATGAGCAGTTCTTC
CSVEGTGQGVNEQFF
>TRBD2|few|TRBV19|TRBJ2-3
TGTGCCAGTAGGGGACTAGCCGGCACAGATACGCAGTATTTT
CASRGLAGTDTQYF
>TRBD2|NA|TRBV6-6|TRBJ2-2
TGTGCCAGCAGTTACTCGAAACTAGCGGGACCCCGGGAGCTGTTTTTT
CASSYSKLAGPRELFF
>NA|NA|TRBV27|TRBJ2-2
TGTGCCAGCAGTTTATGGGATAGGGGTTCCGGGGAGCTGTTTTTT
CASSLWDRGSGELFF
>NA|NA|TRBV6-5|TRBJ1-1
TGTGCCAGCAGTCATAGACAGAAGAACACTGAAGCTTTCTTT
CASSHRQKNTEAFF
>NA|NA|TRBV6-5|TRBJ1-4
TGTGCCAGCAGTTACTCGAAAAGGGGAAATGAAAAACTGTTTTTT
CASSYSKRGNEKLFF
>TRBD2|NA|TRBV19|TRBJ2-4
TGTGCCAGTAGTATTGAGCTAGCGGGATACCTCTTTGCCAAAAACAGTCAGTACTTC
CASSIELAGYLFAKNSQYF
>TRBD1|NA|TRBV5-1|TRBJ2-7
TGCGCCAGCAGTCGACAGGGGGACTCCTACGAGCAGTACTTC
CASSRQGDSYEQYF
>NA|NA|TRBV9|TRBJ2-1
TGTGCCAGCAAGACAGAGCCCGGAACCAATGAGCAGTTCTTC
CASKTEPGTNEQFF
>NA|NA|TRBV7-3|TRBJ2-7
TGTGCCAGCAGCTTCCTACCCCATTCCTACGAGCAGTACTTC
CASSFLPHSYEQYF
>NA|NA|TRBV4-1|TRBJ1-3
TGCGCCAGCAGCCAAGAAGGTTTACAGGACACCATATATTTT
CASSQEGLQDTIYF
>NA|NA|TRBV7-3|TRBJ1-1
TGTGCCAGCAGCGCCCAGGGTTACACTGAAGCTTTCTTT
CASSAQGYTEAFF
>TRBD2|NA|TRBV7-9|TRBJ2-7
TGTGCCAGCACCTTTAGCGGGGGACCCTACGAGCAGTACTTC
CASTFSGGPYEQYF
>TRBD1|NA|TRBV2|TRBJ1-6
TGTGCCAGCAGTGAACTTCGGGCAGGGGGTCCCCTCCACTTT
CASSELRAGGPLHF
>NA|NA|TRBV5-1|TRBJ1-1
TGCGCCAGCAGTTTTGGGGTTTGGGGGGGTATGAACACTGAAGCTTTCTTT
CASSFGVWGGMNTEAFF
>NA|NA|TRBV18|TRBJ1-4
TGTGCCAGCACGAAAACGGACGGGGCAACTAATGAAAAACTGTTTTTT
CASTKTDGATNEKLFF
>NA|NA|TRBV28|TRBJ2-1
TGTGCCAGCAGTCCCAGGGGATTTAGATCCCATGAGCAGTTCTTC
CASSPRGFRSHEQFF
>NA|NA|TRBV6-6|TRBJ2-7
TGTGCCAGCAGACCTAGCGTCAGCTCCTACGAGCAGTACTTC
CASRPSVSSYEQYF
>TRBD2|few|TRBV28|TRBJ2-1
TGTGCCAGCAGTTTACACAGAGGACTAGCGGGTTACAATGAGCAGTTCTTC
CASSLHRGLAGYNEQFF
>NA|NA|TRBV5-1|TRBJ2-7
TGCGCCAGCAGCTTGGGGACTCCCGCCGAGCAGTACTTC
CASSLGTPAEQYF
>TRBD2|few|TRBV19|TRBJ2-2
TGTGCCAGTAGTATCCTGAGCGGGGGGGACGGGGAGCTGTTTTTT
CASSILSGGDGELFF
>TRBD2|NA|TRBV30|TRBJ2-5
TGTGCCTGGACGCGGAGCGGGAGTGTCCAAGAGACCCAGTACTTC
CAWTRSGSVQETQYF
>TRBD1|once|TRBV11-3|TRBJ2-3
TGTGCCAGCAGCCCCCGACAGGGGGAAGGGCAGTATTTT
CASSPRQGEGQYF
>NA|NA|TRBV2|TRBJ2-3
TGTGCCAGCATTGGCAACCTAGGTGCAGATACGCAGTATTTT
CASIGNLGADTQYF
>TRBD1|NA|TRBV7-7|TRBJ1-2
TGTGCCAGCAGCTTAGTGGACAGGGTATTTTACACCTTC
CASSLVDRVFYTF
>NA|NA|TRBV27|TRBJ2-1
TGTGCCAGCAGTTTATCGCAGGGTTGGTACAATGAGCAGTTCTTC
CASSLSQGWYNEQFF
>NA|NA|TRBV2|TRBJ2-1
TGTGCCAGCAAAGCTAGCGTTTACTACAATGAGCAGTTCTTC
CASKASVYYNEQFF
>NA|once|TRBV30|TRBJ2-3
TGTGCCTGGGAGGACATATCGACGCAGTATTTT
CAWEDISTQYF
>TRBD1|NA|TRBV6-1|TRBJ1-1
TGTGCCACGAACAGGGGACAAGGGACTGAAGCTTTCTTT
CATNRGQGTEAFF
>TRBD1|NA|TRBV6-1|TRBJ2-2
TGTGCCACGGGACAGGGCCTGAACACCGGGGAGCTGTTTTTT
CATGQGLNTGELFF
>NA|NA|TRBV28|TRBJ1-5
TGTGCCAGCAGTTTAGGTGACAGAGATCAGCCCCAGCATTTT
CASSLGDRDQPQHF
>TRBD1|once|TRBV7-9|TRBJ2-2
TGTGCCAGCAGCTTCTGGACAGGGATCACCGGGGAGCTGTTTTTT
CASSFWTGITGELFF
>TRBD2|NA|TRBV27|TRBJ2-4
TGTGCCAGCAGAACGACTAGCGGGGCTCCAACAGAAAACAGTCAGTACTTC
CASRTTSGAPTENSQYF
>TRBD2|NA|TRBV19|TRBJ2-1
TGTGCCAGTAGTATAGGGGGACTAGCCTACAATGAGCAGTTCTTC
CASSIGGLAYNEQFF
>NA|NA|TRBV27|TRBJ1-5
TGTGCCAGCAGTGTGACCGCGGTTAGCAATCAGCCCCAGCATTTT
CASSVTAVSNQPQHF
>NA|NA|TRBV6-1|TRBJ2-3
TGTGCCAGCAGTGAATCCCTGGCGGGCTCAGATACGCAGTATTTT
CASSESLAGSDTQYF
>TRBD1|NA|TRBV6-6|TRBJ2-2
TGTGCCAGCAGTTTGTTCAGGGGGCGGACCGGGGAGCTGTTTTTT
CASSLFRGRTGELFF
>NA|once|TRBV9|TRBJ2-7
TGTGCCAGCAGCGTAGTCGCCAGCTCCTACGAGCAGTACTTC
CASSVVASSYEQYF
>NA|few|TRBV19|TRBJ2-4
TGTGCCAGTAGTATAGTCCCCCTTCGGGACATTCAGTACTTC
CASSIVPLRDIQYF
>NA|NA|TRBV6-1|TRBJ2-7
TGTGCCAGCAGGGGAGGACTGGTAGACACGGAGTACTTC
CASRGGLVDTEYF